The source of this T cell receptor (beta chain) is a study of CD8 T cells in ankylosing spondylitis. The study, taken as a whole, reports: Within ankylosing spondylitis blood, a TCR beta motif made up of roughly eight highly homologous variants appeared to be characteristic.

TCRdb redid the calling of the 5' RACE reads with MiXCR, one entry per CDR3 protein. The table has roughly 440,000 distinct CDR3 sequences, roughly 17% seen once. Turning to this clonotype: What it recognizes is unknown.

Looked up from germline, CDR1 is MNHEY and CDR2 is SVGAGI. This CDR3 spans 15 amino acids. V gave up 2 bases and J gave up 2 bases, with 13 bases separating them. The sample taken for sequencing was blood, either unsorted or a sorted T cell fraction (not recorded which). The receptor was isolated from a male donor with ankylosing spondylitis. The J gene is TRBJ2-7, the V gene TRBV6-5; a possible D gene is TRBD2 (5 bases). This chain's CDR3 is CASSYGGLTTYEQYF. The DNA for the CDR3 is TGTGCCAGCAGTTACGGAGGACTCACAACCTACGAGCAGTACTTC.